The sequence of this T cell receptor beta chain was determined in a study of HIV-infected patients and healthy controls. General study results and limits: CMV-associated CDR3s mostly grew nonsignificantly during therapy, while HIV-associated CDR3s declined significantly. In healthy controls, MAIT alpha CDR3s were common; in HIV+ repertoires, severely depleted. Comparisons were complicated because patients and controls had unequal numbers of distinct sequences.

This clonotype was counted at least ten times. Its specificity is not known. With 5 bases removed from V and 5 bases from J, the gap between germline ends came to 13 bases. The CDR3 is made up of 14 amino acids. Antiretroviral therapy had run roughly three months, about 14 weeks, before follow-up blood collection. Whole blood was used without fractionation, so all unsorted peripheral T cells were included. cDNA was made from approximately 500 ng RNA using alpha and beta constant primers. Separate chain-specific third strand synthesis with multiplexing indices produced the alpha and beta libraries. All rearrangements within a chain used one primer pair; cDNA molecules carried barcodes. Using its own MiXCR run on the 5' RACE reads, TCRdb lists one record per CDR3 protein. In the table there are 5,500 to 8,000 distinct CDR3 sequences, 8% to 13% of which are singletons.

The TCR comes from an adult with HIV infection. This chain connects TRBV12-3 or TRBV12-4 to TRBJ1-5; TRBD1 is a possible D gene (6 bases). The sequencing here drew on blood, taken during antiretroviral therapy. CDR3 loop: CASSLDRPDQPQHF. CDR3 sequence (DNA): TGTGCCAGCAGTCTTGACAGGCCGGATCAGCCCCAGCATTTT.